There are many counts of the clone carrying this T cell receptor (beta chain). The data belong to a study of regulatory T cells in long-lasting Graves disease. To make TCR beta libraries, researchers used iRepertoire HTBI primers and Arm-PCR of CDR3 regions. TCRdb fed the multiplex PCR reads into MiXCR, producing one record per CDR3 protein. The sample records some 600,000 distinct CDR3 sequences, roughly 15% being singletons. J lost 7 bases, V lost 5 bases, and 4 bases had no gene match. The CDR3 length is 12 residues. Germline V lookup: CDR1 MDHEN, CDR2 SYDVKM. Time point reported: newly diagnosed GD, antithyroid drugs for less than 3 months. RNA from PBMCs was the source of the TCR library. These data also featured in a second study, about T cells in Graves' hyperthyroidism and ophthalmopathy. That study reports: Primed by the HTBI set, a first-round RT-PCR was run on the TCR CDR3. For ophthalmopathy, model prediction preceded onset by a median about 6.4 months.

The chain uses TRBV28 and TRBJ1-2; 7 nucleotides line up with TRBD1. This TCR was recovered from a young man with Graves disease. The sequencing used peripheral blood mononuclear cells (PBMCs), collected at new diagnosis, from a patient treated with antithyroid drugs. CDR3 DNA: TGTGCCAGCAGTCCCGACAGGGTTGGCTACACCTTC. Encoded protein: CASSPDRVGYTF.